Below are 13 T cell receptor beta chains sequenced from a single sample in a study of CD8+CD57+ T cells in acquired aplastic anemia. Broader study findings: Compared with total CD4+ and CD8+ cell pools, patient CD8+CD57+ cells were less diverse.

Their specific antigens are unknown. TCR beta VDJ and CDR3 profiling used genomic DNA as template. TCRdb independently ran MiXCR on the reads; one entry per CDR3 protein. Of some 20,000 distinct CDR3 sequences listed, almost 40% are singletons. It was patients with CD8+CD57+ cell expansion by flow cytometry who were chosen for sequencing. Sequenced: CD8+CD57+ T cells sorted from PBMCs. The subset is: bead-enriched CD8+CD57+ effector memory T cells from SAA patients. Source of these receptors: a human donor with aplastic anemia.

V gene TRBV7-9 combines with J gene TRBJ2-5; 7 bases line up with TRBD2. The germline CDR1 and CDR2 sequences are SEHNR and FQNEAQ (reference sequence). The CDR3 spans 16 residues. V lost 5 bases, J lost 5 bases, and 14 bases stayed unmatched. The DNA of the CDR3 is TGTGCCAGCAGCCAAGGGGAGGGGCGGTATTTGGAGACCCAGTACTTC. Encoded protein: CASSQGEGRYLETQYF.

The gene calls are TRBV9 and TRBJ1-6; 8 nucleotides line up with TRBD1. Trimming at V came to 4 bases and at J to 4 bases, leaving 7 bases not matched to a gene. Germline V gene lookup returns CDR1 SGDLS and CDR2 YYNGEE. There are 16 residues in the CDR3. This CDR3 is CASSQTGALYNSPLHF. In DNA form, the CDR3 reads TGTGCCAGCAGCCAGACAGGGGCCCTTTATAATTCACCCCTCCACTTT.

The chain uses TRBV20-1 and TRBJ1-4; D gene unclear. Germline assignment: CDR1 DFQATT and CDR2 SNEGSKA (reference sequence). Between the trimmed V and J ends, which lost 3 bases and 2 bases, there was a span of 10 bases. CDR3 length: 14 residues. CDR3 residues: CSASPGGTNEKLFF. DNA of the CDR3: TGCAGTGCTAGTCCGGGAGGTACTAATGAAAAACTGTTTTTT.

Ten or more counts support this clonotype. The chain links TRBV5-5 to TRBJ1-4; D unclear. CDR3 length: 13 residues. Between the trimmed V and J ends, which lost 2 bases and 12 bases, there was a span of 14 bases. Per the germline V gene, CDR1 is SGHKS and CDR2 is YYEKEE (reference sequence). CDR3 protein: CASSFTRDGELFF. DNA for the CDR3: TGTGCCAGCAGCTTTACACGAGACGGGGAACTGTTTTTT.

This chain uses TRBV7-2 with TRBJ1-6; TRBD1 matches 10 bases. J gave up 9 bases and V 3 bases, and 17 bases lay outside the gene matches. CDR3 size: 19 residues. The germline V gene encodes CDR1 SGHTA and CDR2 FQGNSA. CDR3 in amino acids: CASSFGTGAGLLSSSPLHF. The CDR3 DNA is TGTGCCAGCAGCTTCGGGACAGGGGCAGGCCTCCTCTCTAGTTCACCCCTCCACTTT.

The gene calls are TRBV7-9 and TRBJ2-7, with 7 nucleotides matching TRBD1. V lost 5 bases, J lost 1 base, and 8 bases stayed unmatched. The CDR3 runs to 15 residues. The germline V gene has CDR1 SEHNR and CDR2 FQNEAQ (reference sequence). The CDR3 nucleotides read TGTGCCAGCAGCCCGGGACAGCCTGGATCCTACGAGCAGTACTTC. Its protein product is CASSPGQPGSYEQYF.

This rearrangement joins TRBV20-1 to TRBJ2-5; D call uncertain. CDR1 is DFQATT, CDR2 SNEGSKA, per germline (reference sequence). The length of the CDR3 is 14 residues. With 0 bases removed from V and 5 bases from J, the gap between germline ends came to 13 bases. This chain's CDR3 is CSARDFSTWETQYF. The CDR3 DNA reads TGCAGTGCTAGAGATTTTAGCACCTGGGAGACCCAGTACTTC.

In its sample, this clonotype was seen a few times. This chain connects TRBV20-1 to TRBJ1-4; D may be TRBD1 (5 bases). Germline loops: CDR1 DFQATT, CDR2 SNEGSKA (reference sequence). The ends were cut back, 5 bases at V and 2 bases at J, with 15 bases in the middle. The CDR3 runs 15 residues. This CDR3 reads CSALGGDATNEKLFF. The CDR3 coding sequence is TGCAGTGCTCTCGGGGGGGATGCGACTAATGAAAAACTGTTTTTT.

This clonotype occurred a few times. The chain has TRBV19 and TRBJ2-3, with 11 bases that match TRBD2. The CDR3 length is 13 residues. Germline CDR1 reads LNHDA; CDR2 reads SQIVND (reference sequence). V lost 7 bases and J lost 4; bases outside the gene matches: 1. CDR3 sequence: CASNSGRADTQYF. The DNA for the CDR3 is TGTGCCAGTAATAGCGGGAGGGCAGATACGCAGTATTTT.

This clonotype has more than one count but fewer than ten. V usage is TRBV20-1 and J usage is TRBJ1-5; 7 nucleotides line up with TRBD1. Germline V gene sequence: CDR1 DFQATT, CDR2 SNEGSKA (reference sequence). Germline trimming cut 3 bases from V and 0 bases from J; bases unmatched to any gene: 11. The CDR3 is 17 residues long. The CDR3 loop reads CSASLGDSPYSNQPQHF. The CDR3 DNA is TGCAGTGCTAGTTTGGGGGACAGCCCTTATAGCAATCAGCCCCAGCATTTT.

This clonotype was seen only a few times. This sequence joins TRBV6-5 and TRBJ2-3, with 9 positions matching TRBD2. With 4 bases clipped from V and 5 bases from J, the junction kept 16 bases outside the gene matches. The CDR3 loop spans 18 amino acids. CDR1 and CDR2 from the germline V gene are MNHEY and SVGAGI. CDR3 amino acids: CASSSVRSVAGGRDTQYF. CDR3 sequence (DNA): TGTGCCAGCAGTTCTGTGCGCAGTGTGGCGGGGGGGCGAGATACGCAGTATTTT.

The V and J genes are TRBV6-2 or TRBV6-3 and TRBJ2-7; no definite D call. Trimming cost V 2 bases and J 2 bases, with 13 bases left between them. This CDR3 contains 15 residues. Germline V gene data show CDR1 as MNHEY and CDR2 as SVGEGT. The CDR3 DNA sequence: TGTGCCAGCAGTTACGGGCCTTCAGCGACCTACGAGCAGTACTTC. Translating gives CASSYGPSATYEQYF.

At least ten counts were recorded for this clonotype. The chain uses TRBV6-6 and TRBJ2-1; TRBD2 matches at 8 bases. CDR1 is MNHNY and CDR2 is SVGAGI in the germline V gene (reference sequence). CDR3 length: 16 residues. V trimming: 6 bases; J trimming: 2 bases; junction bases outside the gene matches: 9. CDR3 residues: CASSLGLAPPYNEQFF. CDR3 bases: TGTGCCAGCAGCCTTGGACTAGCCCCCCCCTACAATGAGCAGTTCTTC.